These 8 T cell receptor beta chains were sequenced from one sample in a study of blood T cell repertoires in COVID-19. Generated by immunoSEQ multiplex PCR, the TCRdb table keeps only in-frame clones and is missing some. The data hold fewer than 350,000 clones, with about 86% observed a single time. Sequencing was carried out using peripheral blood. The receptors shown here come from a woman aged 55-75 years with active or convalescent COVID-19.

The chain carries TRBV12-2 and TRBJ2-3; the table assigns TRBD1, which was not confirmed against the DNA. TRBV12-2 is a listed pseudogene. This CDR3 contains 17 residues. CDR3 nucleotides: TGTGCAAGTCGCTCCACTAGAACAGGGGGCGAAACGGATACGCAGTATTTT. Translated: CASRSTRTGGETDTQYF.

The chain recombines TRBV10-3 with TRBJ2-1; D not certain. CDR1 is ENHRY, CDR2 SYGVKD, per germline. V lost 3 bases, J lost 5 bases, and 14 bases lay in between. This CDR3 contains 15 residues. This CDR3 is CAISDGPIPNNEQFF. CDR3 nucleotides: TGTGCCATCAGTGATGGCCCGATCCCCAACAATGAGCAGTTCTTC.

V usage is TRBV5-1 and J usage is TRBJ2-4, with TRBD2 matching over 7 bases. Trimming at V came to 0 bases and at J to 3 bases, leaving 3 bases not matched to a gene. This CDR3 has 15 amino acids. Germline V gives CDR1 SGHRS, CDR2 YFSETQ. The CDR3 spells CASSLGLADKNIQYF. The CDR3 DNA reads as TGCGCCAGCAGCTTGGGTCTAGCGGACAAAAACATTCAGTACTTC.

The CDR3 loop is CASTIGGDKAFF. The CDR3 nucleotides are TGTGCCAGCACCATAGGGGGAGACAAAGCTTTCTTT. The chain carries TRBV12-3 or TRBV12-4 and TRBJ1-1; possible D gene TRBD1, 6 bases. V was clipped by 7 bases and J by 9 bases, with 15 bases between them. The length of the CDR3 is 12 residues.

Note on this clone: This CDR3 is also generated by other DNA sequences in the sample. The chain uses TRBV19 and TRBJ1-2; no firm D call. Germline assignment: CDR1 LNHDA and CDR2 SQIVND (reference sequence). This CDR3 has 13 residues. Between the trimmed V and J ends, which lost 1 base and 1 base, there was a span of 4 bases. The CDR3 coding sequence is TGTGCCAGTAGTATAGCAGTTAACTATGGCTACACCTTC. Translation: CASSIAVNYGYTF.

This chain links TRBV3-1 (or the pseudogene TRBV3-2) with TRBJ2-5, with TRBD1 matching over 9 bases. Germline trimming cut 1 base from V and 9 bases from J; bases unmatched to any gene: 15. Per germline, CDR1 LGHDT and CDR2 YNNKEL (reference sequence). The CDR3 has 17 residues. The CDR3 DNA is TGTGCCAGCAGCCAAGCGTTTCCCGGGACAGGGCCCTGGGCCCAGTACTTC. It yields the protein CASSQAFPGTGPWAQYF.

The V call is TRBV3-1 (or the pseudogene TRBV3-2), the J call TRBJ2-2; 7 nucleotides agree with TRBD1. After removal of 0 bases from V and 3 bases from J, the junction contained 4 bases not matched to a gene. The germline CDR1 and CDR2 sequences are LGHDT and YNNKEL (reference sequence). There are 16 residues in the CDR3. CDR3 protein: CASSQDGDSYTGELFF. CDR3 DNA sequence: TGTGCCAGCAGCCAAGATGGGGACAGTTACACCGGGGAGCTGTTTTTT.

The V call is TRBV9, the J call TRBJ1-1; 7 bases agree with TRBD1. CDR1 SGDLS and CDR2 YYNGEE come from the germline V gene. V dropped 2 bases and J dropped 8; count of bases not matched to a gene: 12. The CDR3 has 15 amino acids. The CDR3 loop is CASSVSLTGFAEAFF. CDR3 bases: TGTGCCAGCAGCGTTAGCTTGACAGGGTTCGCCGAAGCTTTCTTT.